This is a list of T cell receptor beta chains from one sample in a study of cytomegalovirus exposure and HLA in healthy donors. TCRdb keeps only in-frame clones here, not all; method: immunoSEQ multiplex PCR. The table has approximately 150,000 clones, around 60% seen once. The material sequenced was PBMCs. Every receptor here comes from a woman aged 55 to 70 in good health and CMV-seropositive. CDR3s include the opening cysteine and the closing phenylalanine or tryptophan. The order of the fields is clone size, D gene, V gene, J gene, CDR3 DNA, CDR3 protein. The D gene is left open where the match is weak. For some rows the clone size is stated as once, few or many, or as a class when expanded; others skip it.

>.|.|TRBV23-1|TRBJ2-2
TGCGCCAGCAGTCAATCGGGCACGAGGGGGTTCAATGAAATGGAGCTGTTTTTT
CASSQSGTRGFNEMELFF
>.|TRBD2|TRBV10-3|TRBJ2-3
TGTGCCATCAGTGGAGCGGGAGTGTCAGATACGCAGTATTTT
CAISGAGVSDTQYF
>.|TRBD1|TRBV7-9|TRBJ2-2
TGTGCCAGCAGCTTAGTAGGGACAGAGGAGCTGTTTTTT
CASSLVGTEELFF
>.|TRBD2|TRBV4-1|TRBJ2-3
TGCGCCAGCAGCTCGGGACTAGCGGGAGCATATAGCACAGATACGCAGTATTTT
CASSSGLAGAYSTDTQYF
>.|TRBD1|TRBV28|TRBJ1-1
TGTGCCAGCACGCCGGGACAGACGAACACTGAAGCTTTCTTT
CASTPGQTNTEAFF
>.|.|TRBV7-9|TRBJ1-1
TGTGCCAGCGCCGGGTTAAACACTGAAGCTTTCTTT
CASAGLNTEAFF
>.|.|TRBV7-9|TRBJ1-2
TGTGCCAGCAGCTTGCCGACAGGAGAATACACCTTC
CASSLPTGEYTF
>few|.|TRBV9|TRBJ2-7
TGTGCCAGCAGCGTAGGGTGGGGGGACTCCTACGAGCAGTACTTC
CASSVGWGDSYEQYF
>.|.|TRBV9|TRBJ1-3
TGTGCCAGCAGCTCATCCTTACAGCTCTCTGGAAACACCATATATTTT
CASSSSLQLSGNTIYF
>.|.|TRBV29-1|TRBJ1-3
TGCAGCGTTGAACGGGCGAGCGGTGGAAACACCATATATTTT
CSVERASGGNTIYF
>.|.|TRBV28|TRBJ2-2
TGTGCCAGCAGTTTAGGGGGGGCCTGGGAGCTGTTTTTT
CASSLGGAWELFF